The 7 T cell receptor beta chains below were found in one sample sequenced in a study of blood T cell repertoires in COVID-19. Some clones are missing from TCRdb's copy, which holds only in-frame ones; the method was immunoSEQ multiplex PCR. Of 150,000 to 200,000 clones in the sample, around 87% were seen once. Sequenced sample: peripheral blood. These receptor sequences come from a man aged 50 to 60 with acute or convalescent COVID-19.

This clone was counted a single time. The genes are TRBV4-1 and TRBJ2-2; 8 bases are a match to TRBD1. J was trimmed by 4 bases and V by 4 bases; bases with no gene match: 8. CDR1 is MGHRA, CDR2 YSYEKL, per germline. CDR3 length equals 16 residues. CDR3 sequence reads: CASSPQDRAITGELFF. DNA for the CDR3: TGCGCCAGCAGCCCCCAGGACAGGGCGATCACCGGGGAGCTGTTTTTT.

V is TRBV3-1 (or the pseudogene TRBV3-2) and J is TRBJ1-2, with TRBD1 matching over 7 bases. Per the germline V gene, CDR1 is LGHDT and CDR2 is YNNKEL (reference sequence). J gave up 4 bases and V 6 bases, and 14 bases lay outside the gene matches. This CDR3 is built from 16 residues. The CDR3 protein is CASSQKGAGKSYGYTF. CDR3 DNA sequence: TGTGCCAGCAGTCAAAAGGGGGCAGGGAAAAGCTATGGCTACACCTTC.

There are a few counts of this clone. This chain joins TRBV7-9 and TRBJ1-2; D ambiguous. CDR1 is SEHNR and CDR2 is FQNEAQ in the germline V gene (reference sequence). The CDR3 has 15 residues. V lost 9 bases, J lost 4 bases, and 21 bases lay in between. CDR3 in amino acids: CASNTPLGFSYGYTF. In DNA form, the CDR3 reads TGTGCCAGTAACACCCCGCTCGGGTTTTCCTATGGCTACACCTTC.

The chain uses TRBV7-2 and TRBJ2-3; no firm D call. Germline lookup yields CDR1 SGHTA and CDR2 FQGNSA. There are 14 residues in the CDR3. Trimming removed 1 base from V and 2 bases from J, with 7 bases in between. In DNA, the CDR3 is TGTGCCAGCAGCTTAGTCCTGTACACAGATACGCAGTATTTT. It specifies CASSLVLYTDTQYF.

CDR3 sequence reads: CASKGEGGVYEQYF. The CDR3 DNA reads TGCGCCAGTAAGGGAGAGGGGGGGGTTTACGAGCAGTACTTC. V gene TRBV23-1 combines with J gene TRBJ2-7; D is perhaps TRBD2 (7 bases). TRBV23-1 qualifies as an ORF whose function is uncertain. This CDR3 has 14 residues. Trimming cost V 9 bases and J 4 bases, with 19 bases left between them.

This sequence joins TRBV30 and TRBJ1-2; TRBD1 matches 8 bases. This CDR3 is built from 14 residues. Germline CDR1 is GTSNPN and CDR2 is SVGIG (reference sequence). V was clipped by 2 bases and J by 4 bases; unmatched bases: 6. This CDR3 reads CAWSLYRGSYGYTF. CDR3 DNA sequence: TGTGCCTGGAGTCTGTACAGGGGGAGCTATGGCTACACCTTC.

The rearrangement links TRBV28 to TRBJ2-7, with TRBD2 identical over 9 bases. CDR3 length: 15 amino acids. V was clipped by 3 bases and J by 3 bases; unmatched bases: 6. The germline V gene has CDR1 MDHEN and CDR2 SYDVKM. The chain's CDR3 is CASSFRGREGYEQYF. The DNA of the CDR3 is TGTGCCAGCAGTTTCCGTGGGCGGGAGGGCTACGAGCAGTACTTC.